The subject of this entry is one T cell receptor (beta chain). The data were taken from a study of long-term antiretroviral therapy in people with HIV. At survey level, the immunoSEQ assay was run in its v3.0 version. Sequencing was performed with immunoSEQ multiplex PCR; in TCRdb, only in-frame clones are kept and a portion is missing. The sample shows tens of thousands of clones, 90% to 95% of them seen only once. The CDR3 runs 15 residues. This specimen consisted of unsorted PBMCs, obtained about 6.6 years after starting antiretroviral therapy. The TCR sequence derives from a man aged 25 to 40 with HIV. This sequence joins TRBV21-1 and TRBJ1-5. TRBV21-1 is termed a pseudogene. The CDR3 loop is CASSNIRHSNQPQHF. In DNA form, the CDR3 reads TGTGCCAGCAGCAACATACGCCATAGCAATCAGCCCCAGCATTTT.